This TCR gamma chain was sequenced for a study of intestinal T cells in coeliac disease. Over 9 formalin-fixed paraffin-embedded scrolls, each 5 µm thick, supplied each case's genomic DNA. The count of this clone is one. TRG repertoires were amplified with LymphoTrack primers from about 200 ng of biopsy DNA. TCRdb reanalysed the multiplex PCR reads via CATT. This repertoire shows 500 to 600 gamma-chain clones, approximately 46% found once; its top ten account for 19%. The receptor comes from a human donor with celiac disease. Input material: a duodenal biopsy.

CDR3 nucleotides: TGTGCCAACCTGGGAATTAGATATAAGAAACTCTTT. Its translation is CANLGIRYKKLF. This chain joins TRGV4 and TRGJ1 or TRGJ2. The trim removed 11 bases at V and 7 bases at J, leaving 14 bases unmatched. There are 12 residues in the CDR3. Germline CDR1 EGSTGY, CDR2 YDSYTSSV.